This TCR beta chain was documented in a study of cytomegalovirus exposure and HLA in healthy donors. V lost 1 base to trimming and J lost 11 bases, with 11 bases between them. The CDR3 length is 12 residues. Germline-derived CDR1 and CDR2 are SGHVS and FQNEAQ. The PCR contained 60 Vbeta and 13 Jbeta primers. Measured with immunoSEQ multiplex PCR; TCRdb has only the in-frame clones, and not every one. The sample shows under 200,000 clones, about 83% of them seen only once. This receptor was obtained from a woman under 40 in good health and CMV-seropositive. The sample taken for sequencing was PBMCs. The chain is built from TRBV7-8 and TRBJ1-1; D call uncertain. The CDR3 region has the DNA TGTGCCAGCAGCTTAGATGACTTGGGTGCTTTCTTT. This translates into CASSLDDLGAFF. The whole variable domain, remainder taken from reference TRBV7-8 and TRBJ1-1, is GAGVSQSPRYKVAKRGQDVALRCDPISGHVSLFWYQQALGQGPEFLTYFQNEAQLDKSGLPSDRFFAERPEGSVSTLKIQRTQQEDSAVYLCASSLDDLGAFFGQGTRLTVV.